Listed below are T cell receptor beta chains from one sample, sequenced in a study of cytomegalovirus exposure and HLA in healthy donors. TCRdb keeps only in-frame clones here, not all; method: immunoSEQ multiplex PCR. The table shows around 99,000 clones, with around four fifths occurring only once. The sample taken for sequencing was PBMCs. All receptors come from a man younger than 45 in good health and CMV-seronegative. CDR3s include the opening cysteine and the closing phenylalanine or tryptophan. Fields, in order: clone size, J gene, V gene, CDR3 protein. Clone size is shown for a subset of rows, as once, few, many or a class of expanded clone.

abundance: NA
j_gene: TRBJ1-1
v_gene: TRBV11-3
CDR3aa: CASSFGGTEAFF

abundance: few
j_gene: TRBJ1-2
v_gene: TRBV6-6
CDR3aa: CASRYPRPNYGYTF

abundance: NA
j_gene: TRBJ1-4
v_gene: TRBV7-9
CDR3aa: CASSVGTGPPGEKLFF

abundance: many
j_gene: TRBJ2-2
v_gene: TRBV4-1
CDR3aa: CASSQAEIYTGELFF

abundance: few
j_gene: TRBJ2-3
v_gene: TRBV9
CDR3aa: CASSVVGTYTDTQYF

abundance: NA
j_gene: TRBJ2-2
v_gene: TRBV9
CDR3aa: CASNKREGTGELFF

abundance: NA
j_gene: TRBJ1-5
v_gene: TRBV4-1
CDR3aa: CASSQDGRGGYNQPQHF

abundance: NA
j_gene: TRBJ1-2
v_gene: TRBV6-5
CDR3aa: CASADREDYGYTF

abundance: NA
j_gene: TRBJ2-3
v_gene: TRBV12-5
CDR3aa: CASGSTYASGGNRDTQYF

abundance: NA
j_gene: TRBJ2-7
v_gene: TRBV7-9
CDR3aa: CASSLFVGGRTLGHEQYF

abundance: NA
j_gene: TRBJ2-5
v_gene: TRBV28
CDR3aa: CASSLFLAGAKKTQYF

abundance: NA
j_gene: TRBJ2-2
v_gene: TRBV11-3
CDR3aa: CASSSDTGELFF

abundance: NA
j_gene: TRBJ2-7
v_gene: TRBV6-5
CDR3aa: CASSYSQGVGEQYF

abundance: NA
j_gene: TRBJ1-3
v_gene: TRBV18
CDR3aa: CASSLGPSGNTIYF

abundance: NA
j_gene: TRBJ2-3
v_gene: TRBV7-6
CDR3aa: CASSPGTSGRTDTQYF

abundance: NA
j_gene: TRBJ2-3
v_gene: TRBV29-1
CDR3aa: CSVERYGDDTQYF

abundance: NA
j_gene: TRBJ1-2
v_gene: TRBV28
CDR3aa: CASSSLLSRARYGYTF

abundance: NA
j_gene: TRBJ1-1
v_gene: TRBV28
CDR3aa: CASSSLRQGGNTEAFF

abundance: NA
j_gene: TRBJ2-6
v_gene: TRBV6-1
CDR3aa: CASSGSGRSGANVLTF

abundance: few
j_gene: TRBJ2-1
v_gene: TRBV9
CDR3aa: CASSSRIQGNHNEQFF